This TCR beta chain came from a study of cytomegalovirus exposure and HLA in healthy donors. Overall study findings and caveats: Reported results showed that the classifier diagnosed cytomegalovirus status with high specificity and sensitivity.

As regards this clone: The target antigen is unknown.

Germline loops: CDR1 SQVTM, CDR2 ANQGSEA. The CDR3 sequence is 16 residues long. Trimming cost V 4 bases and J 4 bases, with 22 bases left between them. Using immunoSEQ multiplex PCR, the repertoire was profiled, and TCRdb retains in-frame clones only, with some absent. The sample holds 110,000 or so clones; more than 70% are singletons and the top ten take 1.5% to 2%. Donors were drawn from the roughly 130-subject validation cohort, separate from the approximately 670-subject first cohort. This chain uses TRBV29-1 with TRBJ1-1; D is possibly TRBD1 (6 bases). This TCR was sampled from a man between 18 and 29 years old in good health and CMV-seronegative. The sample consisted of PBMCs. CDR3 nucleotide sequence: TGCAGCGTTGTGGATTTAGGGGGAAATTTGGGCACTGAAGCTTTCTTT. It yields the protein CSVVDLGGNLGTEAFF.